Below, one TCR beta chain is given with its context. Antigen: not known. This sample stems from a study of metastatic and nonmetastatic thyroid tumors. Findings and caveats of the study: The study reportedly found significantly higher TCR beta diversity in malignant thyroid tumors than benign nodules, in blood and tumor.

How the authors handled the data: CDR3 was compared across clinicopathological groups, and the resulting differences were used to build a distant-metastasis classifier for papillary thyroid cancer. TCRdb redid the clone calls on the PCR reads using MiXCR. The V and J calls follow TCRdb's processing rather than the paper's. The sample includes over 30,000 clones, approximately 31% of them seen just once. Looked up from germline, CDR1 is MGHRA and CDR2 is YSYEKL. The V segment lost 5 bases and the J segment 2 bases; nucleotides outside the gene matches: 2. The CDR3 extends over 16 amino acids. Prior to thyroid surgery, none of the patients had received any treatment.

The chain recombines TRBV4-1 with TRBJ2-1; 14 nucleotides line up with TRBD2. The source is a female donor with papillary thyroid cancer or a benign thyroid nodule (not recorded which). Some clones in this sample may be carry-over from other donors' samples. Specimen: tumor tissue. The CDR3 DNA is TGCGCCAGCAGCACGGGACTAGCGGGGGCCTACAATGAGCAGTTCTTC. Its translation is CASSTGLAGAYNEQFF.